Sequencing of this TCR beta chain was carried out in a study of T cell responses to AZD1222 COVID-19 vaccine. General observations from the study: The sample set comprised mostly white British donors with more females, and clonal diversity was possibly underestimated.

From germline, CDR1 is SGHAT and CDR2 FQNNGV. The CDR3 runs to 15 residues. The V gene lost 4 bases and the J gene lost 4 bases, with 14 bases spanning the gap. Here immunoSEQ multiplex PCR was the method, and the copy in TCRdb shows in-frame clones only, minus some. The data contain 150,000 to 200,000 clones, approximately 90% of them seen just once; the ten biggest clones take up 1% to 1.5%. On this clone: What it binds is unknown.

The receptor was isolated from an adult who received the AZD1222 COVID-19 vaccine. The sample here was peripheral blood, taken 28 days after the second AZD1222 dose. V is TRBV11-2 and J is TRBJ1-3, with D possibly being TRBD1 (6 bases). The CDR3 nucleotides read TGTGCCAGCAGCTCATTAACGGACAGAGGAAACACCATATATTTT. It is translated as CASSSLTDRGNTIYF.